The 5 T cell receptor beta chains below all came from one sample that was sequenced in a study of cytomegalovirus exposure and HLA in healthy donors (dated by TCRdb to about 2017). The receptor library was made with the immunoSEQ multiplex PCR assay. For the multiplex PCR, a mixture combining 60 forward primers for TCR Vbeta segments and 13 reverse primers for TCR Jbeta segments was used. In TCRdb, the immuneACCESS table is reduced to in-frame sequences with V and J assigned. These tables do not hold every clone; where another copy was compared, an unresolved V gene accounts for under half, and the others remain unexplained. The sample has 75,000 to 100,000 clones on record, around four fifths of them singletons. The ten largest clonotypes hold approximately 7.5% of the sample. The specimen sequenced was PBMCs. Receptors originate from a man aged 30 to 39 in good health and CMV-seronegative.

The rearrangement joins TRBV6-5 to TRBJ1-1, with D perhaps matching TRBD1 (6 bases). Germline V gene sequence: CDR1 MNHEY, CDR2 SVGAGI. V was trimmed by 6 bases and J by 1 base, leaving 15 bases between them. The CDR3 spans 15 residues. CDR3 sequence: CASRYRGSGNTEAFF. Here the CDR3 DNA reads TGTGCCAGCAGGTATAGGGGGAGTGGGAACACTGAAGCTTTCTTT.

The gene calls are TRBV6-6 and TRBJ1-4, with 7 nucleotides matching TRBD1. After removal of 6 bases from V and 7 bases from J, the junction contained 2 bases not matched to a gene. The CDR3 length is 12 residues. From germline, CDR1 is MNHNY and CDR2 SVGAGI (reference sequence). This CDR3 reads CASSDRVEKLFF. CDR3 coding DNA: TGTGCCAGCAGCGACAGGGTTGAAAAACTGTTTTTT.

The chain couples TRBV10-2 to TRBJ1-1, with TRBD1 matching 9 bases. J was trimmed by 5 bases and V by 2 bases; bases with no gene match: 12. This CDR3 contains 17 residues. The germline gives CDR1 WSHSY, CDR2 SAAADI. CDR3 in DNA: TGCGCCAGCAGTGAGCGGGGACAGGGTCCTACCAGGACTGAAGCTTTCTTT. Translated: CASSERGQGPTRTEAFF.

This sequence joins TRBV6-1 and TRBJ1-5, with D possibly being TRBD1 (5 bases). The CDR3 spans 15 residues. CDR1 is MNHNS, CDR2 SASEGT, per germline. Trimming stripped 3 bases from V and 6 bases from J, with 15 bases between. The CDR3 bases are TGTGCCAGCAGTGATGGGGCTTTCTCGGGTCAGCCCCAGCATTTT. Amino acid sequence: CASSDGAFSGQPQHF.

The chain carries TRBV6-6 and TRBJ1-2, with D maybe TRBD1 (5 bases). Trimming shortened V by 6 bases and J by 5 bases, and 16 bases separated the two germline ends. Germline lookup yields CDR1 MNHNY and CDR2 SVGAGI (reference sequence). The CDR3 sequence is 14 residues long. CDR3: CASRTTGGWYGYTF. DNA for the CDR3: TGTGCCAGCAGGACGACGGGGGGATGGTATGGCTACACCTTC.